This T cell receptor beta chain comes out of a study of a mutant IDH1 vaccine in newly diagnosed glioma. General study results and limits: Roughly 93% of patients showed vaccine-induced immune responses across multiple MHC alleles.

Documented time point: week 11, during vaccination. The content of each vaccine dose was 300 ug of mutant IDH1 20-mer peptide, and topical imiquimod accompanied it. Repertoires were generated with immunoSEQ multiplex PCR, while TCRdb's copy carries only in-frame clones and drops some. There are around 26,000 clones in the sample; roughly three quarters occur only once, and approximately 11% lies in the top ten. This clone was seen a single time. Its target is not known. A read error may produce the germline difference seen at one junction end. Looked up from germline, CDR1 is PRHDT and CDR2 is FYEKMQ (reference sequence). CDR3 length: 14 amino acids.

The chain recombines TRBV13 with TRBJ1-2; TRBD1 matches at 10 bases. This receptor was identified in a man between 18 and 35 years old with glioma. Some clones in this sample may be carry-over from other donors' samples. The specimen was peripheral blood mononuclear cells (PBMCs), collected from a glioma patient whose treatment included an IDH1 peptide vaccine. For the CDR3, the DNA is TGTGCCGGCAGCGTGGGACAGGGGCAATATGGCTACACCTTC. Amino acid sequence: CAGSVGQGQYGYTF.